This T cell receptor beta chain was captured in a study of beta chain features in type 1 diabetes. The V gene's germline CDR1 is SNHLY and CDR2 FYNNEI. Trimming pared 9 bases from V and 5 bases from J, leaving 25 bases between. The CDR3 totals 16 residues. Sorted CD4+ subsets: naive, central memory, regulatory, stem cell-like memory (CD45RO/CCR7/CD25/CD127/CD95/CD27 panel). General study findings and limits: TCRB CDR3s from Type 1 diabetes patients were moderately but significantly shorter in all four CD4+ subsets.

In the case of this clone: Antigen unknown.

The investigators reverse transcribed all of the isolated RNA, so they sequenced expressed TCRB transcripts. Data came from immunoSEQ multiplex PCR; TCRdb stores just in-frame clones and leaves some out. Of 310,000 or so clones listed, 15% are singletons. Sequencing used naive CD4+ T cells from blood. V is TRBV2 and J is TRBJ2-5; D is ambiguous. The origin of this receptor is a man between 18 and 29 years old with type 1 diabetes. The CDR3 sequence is CASPREVGSWSETQYF. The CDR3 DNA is TGTGCCAGTCCCCGCGAGGTGGGTTCGTGGTCGGAGACCCAGTACTTC. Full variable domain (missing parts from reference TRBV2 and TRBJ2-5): EPEVTQTPSHQVTQMGQEVILRCVPISNHLYFYWYRQILGQKVEFLVSFYNNEISEKSEIFDDQFSVERPDGSNFTLKIRSTKLEDSAMYFCASPREVGSWSETQYFGPGTRLLVL.